One and the same sample provided the 20 T cell receptor beta chains below, sequenced in a study of control samples from healthy donors and cancer patients. Data came from immunoSEQ multiplex PCR; TCRdb stores just in-frame clones and leaves some out. The sample lists approximately 46,000 clones, around 87% occurring once. Material: PBMCs. The receptors here all came from a woman aged 55-69 years with lung cancer.

The chain is built from TRBV15 and TRBJ1-5; D gene ambiguous. CDR1 LNHNV and CDR2 YYDKDF come from the germline V gene (reference sequence). This CDR3 is 13 amino acids long. V was shortened by 3 bases and J by 4 bases, with 7 bases between the two germline ends. The CDR3 here is CATSSGRNQPQHF. The CDR3 nucleotides are TGTGCCACCAGCAGTGGTCGAAATCAGCCCCAGCATTTT.

The chain joins TRBV11-2 to TRBJ1-2; possible D gene TRBD1, 5 bases. The CDR3 is 15 residues long. Deletions cut 1 base from V and 10 bases from J, with 19 bases between. CDR1 is SGHAT and CDR2 is FQNNGV in the germline V gene. In nucleotides, the CDR3 is TGTGCCAGCAGCTTAGGCTTTGGGGACCAACGGGCCTACACCTTC. Amino acids: CASSLGFGDQRAYTF.

The chain uses TRBV20-1 and TRBJ2-5; D unclear. The CDR3 covers 11 residues. Trimming pared 1 base from V and 4 bases from J, leaving 4 bases between. Germline CDR1 reads DFQATT; CDR2 reads SNEGSKA (reference sequence). The chain's CDR3 is CSARVRETQYF. The CDR3 DNA reads as TGCAGTGCTAGAGTAAGAGAGACCCAGTACTTC.

The J gene is TRBJ1-5, the V gene TRBV28; a weak D match, TRBD1 (6 bases). The germline V gene has CDR1 MDHEN and CDR2 SYDVKM. The CDR3 is made up of 16 amino acids. Trimming pared 1 base from V and 0 bases from J, leaving 10 bases between. The CDR3 protein is CASSLYRVLSNQPQHF. The CDR3 bases are TGTGCCAGCAGTTTATACAGGGTCCTTAGCAATCAGCCCCAGCATTTT.

The chain joins TRBV4-1 to TRBJ1-1; D unclear. The V gene's germline CDR1 is MGHRA and CDR2 YSYEKL. The V end was cut by 0 bases, the J end by 4 bases, with 15 bases between. The CDR3 runs 16 residues. The CDR3 sequence is CASSQDKQVRGTEAFF. In DNA form, the CDR3 reads TGCGCCAGCAGCCAAGATAAGCAGGTTCGGGGCACTGAAGCTTTCTTT.

V and J are TRBV7-3 and TRBJ2-1; tentative D call: TRBD2 (6 bases). The CDR3 has 13 amino acids. Trimming took 4 bases from V and 7 from J, leaving 11 bases between them. Germline V gene sequence: CDR1 SGHTA, CDR2 FQGTGA. The CDR3 DNA reads TGTGCCAGCAGCTCCCGGGGGAAGAATGAGCAGTTCTTC. It translates to CASSSRGKNEQFF.

The chain combines TRBV19 with TRBJ1-1; D is unresolved. Germline CDR1 is LNHDA and CDR2 is SQIVND (reference sequence). V was pared by 3 bases and J by 5 bases, with 4 bases between. CDR3 length: 11 residues. DNA for the CDR3: TGTGCCAGTAGTATGGGTACTGAAGCTTTCTTT. Its translation: CASSMGTEAFF.

This clone was picked up one time. J is TRBJ2-1 and V is TRBV6-1, with D possibly called TRBD1 or TRBD2 (6 bases each). The CDR3 length is 15 residues. Germline-derived CDR1 and CDR2 are MNHNS and SASEGT. The V and J ends lost 1 base and 4 bases respectively, with 11 bases between them. The CDR3 loop is CASSEGSGAYNEQFF. The CDR3 nucleotides read TGTGCCAGCAGTGAAGGATCGGGGGCTTACAATGAGCAGTTCTTC.

V gene TRBV9 combines with J gene TRBJ2-2; tentatively, D is TRBD2 (5 bases). The CDR3 consists of 17 residues. The germline V gene encodes CDR1 SGDLS and CDR2 YYNGEE. Trimming took off 1 base at V and 0 bases at J, with 13 bases between the two ends. In DNA form, the CDR3 reads TGTGCCAGCAGCGTACGGCTAGCTGACGCGAACACCGGGGAGCTGTTTTTT. It codes for CASSVRLADANTGELFF.

The rearrangement uses TRBV13 and TRBJ2-1; perhaps D is TRBD1 or TRBD2 (5 bases each). Trimming removed 2 bases from V and 5 bases from J, with 13 bases in between. This CDR3 has 15 amino acids. Germline-derived CDR1 and CDR2 are PRHDT and FYEKMQ (reference sequence). CDR3 in DNA: TGTGCCAGCAGCTTACGGGAAGGGGCTCACAATGAGCAGTTCTTC. Translation gives CASSLREGAHNEQFF.

This rearrangement joins TRBV5-1 to TRBJ2-1, with 11 bases that match TRBD2. Losses at the gene ends were 0 bases for V and 0 bases for J; bases not matched to a gene: 5. This CDR3 comprises 18 residues. Germline V gene data show CDR1 as SGHRS and CDR2 as YFSETQ. CDR3 region: CASSLASTSGVSYNEQFF. DNA of the CDR3: TGCGCCAGCAGCTTGGCCTCGACTAGCGGGGTCTCCTACAATGAGCAGTTCTTC.

The chain employs TRBV11-2 and TRBJ1-2; tentative D call: TRBD1 (6 bases). The CDR3 loop spans 13 amino acids. Trimming took 7 bases from V and 8 from J, leaving 17 bases between them. Per germline, CDR1 SGHAT and CDR2 FQNNGV. The CDR3 spells CASTTRPGDGYTF. In DNA, the CDR3 is TGTGCCAGCACCACTAGACCAGGGGACGGCTACACCTTC.

This rearrangement joins TRBV20-1 to TRBJ2-7; 11 bases match TRBD2. V shed 3 bases, J shed 6 bases, and the junction held 4 bases outside the gene matches. Germline CDR1 reads DFQATT; CDR2 reads SNEGSKA (reference sequence). The CDR3 contains 13 residues. Here the CDR3 DNA reads TGCAGTGCTAGTCTAGCGGGAGGCCTCGAGCAGTACTTC. Translated, it gives CSASLAGGLEQYF.

The chain employs TRBV13 and TRBJ2-2, with D perhaps matching TRBD1 or TRBD2 (5 bases each). Germline CDR1 reads PRHDT; CDR2 reads FYEKMQ (reference sequence). This CDR3 has 19 amino acids. V lost 0 bases and J 0 bases, leaving 17 bases between the germline ends. This chain's CDR3 is CASSLGPRLGPSNTGELFF. The CDR3 coding sequence is TGTGCCAGCAGCTTAGGTCCGCGTTTGGGACCTTCGAACACCGGGGAGCTGTTTTTT. Using reference TRBV13 and TRBJ2-2 for the parts outside the CDR3, the full variable domain is AAGVIQSPRHLIKEKRETATLKCYPIPRHDTVYWYQQGPGQDPQFLISFYEKMQSDKGSIPDRFSAQQFSDYHSELNMSSLELGDSALYFCASSLGPRLGPSNTGELFFGEGSRLTVL.

V gene TRBV9 combines with J gene TRBJ2-1; D is undetermined. Germline CDR1 SGDLS, CDR2 YYNGEE. The V end lost 4 bases, the J end lost 0 bases, and 14 bases lay between the germline ends. The CDR3 consists of 16 residues. The CDR3 DNA reads as TGTGCCAGCAGCTACCGCGTCCTAGGCTCCTACAATGAGCAGTTCTTC. This translates into CASSYRVLGSYNEQFF. Full variable domain (missing parts from reference TRBV9 and TRBJ2-1): DSGVTQTPKHLITATGQRVTLRCSPRSGDLSVYWYQQSLDQGLQFLIQYYNGEERAKGNILERFSAQQFPDLHSELNLSSLELGDSALYFCASSYRVLGSYNEQFFGPGTRLTVL.

The sample holds a few counts of this clone. The rearrangement joins TRBV28 to TRBJ2-5; D gene uncertain. Germline CDR1 reads MDHEN; CDR2 reads SYDVKM. The CDR3 has 13 amino acids. V was pared by 4 bases and J by 2 bases, with 8 bases between. As DNA, the CDR3 is TGTGCCAGCAGTTCGACGGATCAAGAGACCCAGTACTTC. Its protein is CASSSTDQETQYF.

The V and J genes are TRBV7-9 and TRBJ1-1, with no clear D. With 2 bases removed from V and 6 bases from J, the gap between germline ends came to 19 bases. Germline loops: CDR1 SEHNR, CDR2 FQNEAQ (reference sequence). CDR3 length: 16 amino acids. CDR3 residues: CASSLSLEPTPAEAFF. For the CDR3, the DNA is TGTGCCAGCAGCTTAAGTCTGGAGCCCACCCCCGCTGAAGCTTTCTTT.

The count of this clone is one. The chain couples TRBV5-1 to TRBJ1-4, with unresolved D. Germline V gives CDR1 SGHRS, CDR2 YFSETQ. Deletions cut 1 base from V and 7 bases from J, with 11 bases between. The CDR3 totals 14 residues. Here the CDR3 reads CASSLLGLAEKLFF. The CDR3 coding sequence is TGCGCCAGCAGCTTGCTGGGCTTGGCTGAAAAACTGTTTTTT.

The rearrangement uses TRBV30 and TRBJ1-1; 7 nucleotides agree with TRBD1. V was pared by 5 bases and J by 7 bases, with 7 bases of the junction left unmatched. The V gene's germline CDR1 is GTSNPN and CDR2 SVGIG (reference sequence). The CDR3 has 12 amino acids. The CDR3 bases are TGTGCCTGGGACTCAGGGGGGGTTGAAGCTTTCTTT. Protein sequence: CAWDSGGVEAFF.

The chain carries TRBV28 and TRBJ2-1; maybe TRBD1 (5 bases). The CDR3 contains 16 residues. In germline, CDR1 is MDHEN, CDR2 SYDVKM. V was cut by 6 bases and J by 0 bases, with 15 bases left in between. The CDR3 coding sequence is TGTGCCAGCAGCCCTAGGCCCCAGGGCTCCTACAATGAGCAGTTCTTC. Translation gives CASSPRPQGSYNEQFF.